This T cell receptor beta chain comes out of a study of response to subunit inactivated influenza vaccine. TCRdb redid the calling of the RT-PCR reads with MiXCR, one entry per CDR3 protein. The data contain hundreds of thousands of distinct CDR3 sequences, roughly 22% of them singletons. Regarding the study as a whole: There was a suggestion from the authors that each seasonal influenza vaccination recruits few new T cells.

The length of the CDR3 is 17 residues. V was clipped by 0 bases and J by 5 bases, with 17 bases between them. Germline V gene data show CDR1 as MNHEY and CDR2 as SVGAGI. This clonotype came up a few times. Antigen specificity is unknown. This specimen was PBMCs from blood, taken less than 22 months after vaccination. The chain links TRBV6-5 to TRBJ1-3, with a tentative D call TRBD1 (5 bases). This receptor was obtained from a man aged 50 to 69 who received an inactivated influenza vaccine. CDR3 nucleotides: TGTGCCAGCAGTTACTCAGGGGAAAGAGGGGAACGAAACACCATATATTTT. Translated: CASSYSGERGERNTIYF.